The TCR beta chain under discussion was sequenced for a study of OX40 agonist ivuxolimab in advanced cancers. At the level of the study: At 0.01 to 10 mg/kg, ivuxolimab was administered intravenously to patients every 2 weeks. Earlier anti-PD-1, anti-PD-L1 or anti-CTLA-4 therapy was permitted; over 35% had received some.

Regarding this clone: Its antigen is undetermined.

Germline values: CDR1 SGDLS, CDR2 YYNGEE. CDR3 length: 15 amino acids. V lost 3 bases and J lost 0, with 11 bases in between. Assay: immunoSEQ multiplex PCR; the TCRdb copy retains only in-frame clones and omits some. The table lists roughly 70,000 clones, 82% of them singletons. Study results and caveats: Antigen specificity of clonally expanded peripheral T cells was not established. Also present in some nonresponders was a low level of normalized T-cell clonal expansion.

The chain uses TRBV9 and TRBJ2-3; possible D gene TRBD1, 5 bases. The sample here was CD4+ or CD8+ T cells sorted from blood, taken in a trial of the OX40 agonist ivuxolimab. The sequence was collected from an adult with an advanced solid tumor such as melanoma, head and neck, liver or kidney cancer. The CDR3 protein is CASSDRMSSTDTQYF. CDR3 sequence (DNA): TGTGCCAGCAGCGACAGGATGTCTAGCACAGATACGCAGTATTTT.